Described below is a single T cell receptor beta chain sequence and its context. Its antigen is undetermined. This entry belongs to a study of blood T cell dynamics during melanoma immunotherapy. On the study more broadly: Metastatic melanoma patients received first-line pembrolizumab or nivolumab plus ipilimumab. Findings of the study overall: It remained unknown if the driving T cell clones were melanoma-specific.

CDR1 SGHTA and CDR2 FQGTGA come from the germline V gene. Unmatched junction bases numbered 11, after V lost 1 base and J lost 12 bases. The length of the CDR3 is 15 residues. DNA loading was fixed at approximately 350 ng for all bulk PBMC samples. Sequencing used immunoSEQ multiplex PCR; TCRdb keeps in-frame clones, though not all of them. The sample yields about 12,000 clones, approximately 84% seen once. Stated time point: pre-treatment baseline. At 12 weeks after first infusion, RECIST 1.1 defined response for most patients. The sequenced sample was blood, obtained from a patient treated with checkpoint blockade. The chain carries TRBV7-3 and TRBJ2-1, with 8 bases fitting TRBD2. The clonotype originates from a human donor with melanoma. CDR3: CASSLSGASGSGQFF. In DNA, the CDR3 is TGTGCCAGCAGCTTAAGCGGGGCCAGCGGGAGTGGGCAGTTCTTC.